This TCR beta chain was captured in a study of control samples from healthy donors and cancer patients. Trimming stripped 5 bases from V and 8 bases from J, with 18 bases between. There are 15 residues in the CDR3. Germline V lookup: CDR1 SEHNR, CDR2 FQNEAQ (reference sequence). Libraries were prepared by immunoSEQ multiplex PCR; TCRdb keeps only in-frame clonotypes and omits some of them. The top ten hold just over 8.5% of the sample, which has more than 110,000 clones, 75% to 90% seen once. What was sequenced was blood. The TCR sequence derives from a young woman in good health. The V gene is TRBV7-9, the J gene TRBJ1-4; unclear D gene. The CDR3 DNA reads as TGTGCCAGCAGCCGTTCACGGGGAGGGAACGAAAAACTGTTTTTT. The encoded protein is CASSRSRGGNEKLFF.